In its sample, the clone carrying this TCR beta chain ranks as medium-sized. Its antigen is undetermined. The same CDR3 also results from other DNA sequences found in this sample. CDR3 size: 13 residues. Germline V gene lookup returns CDR1 LGHNA and CDR2 YSLEER. V lost 0 bases to trimming and J lost 4 bases, with 3 bases between them. TCRdb's table, derived via immunoSEQ multiplex PCR, lists solely in-frame clones and lacks some. The sample contains around 35,000 clones, 81% of which appear only once. The sample comes from a study of OX40 agonist ivuxolimab in advanced cancers. Background on the study: Patients' therapy was ivuxolimab, an antibody that acts as an agonist of OX40 (CD134). Whole-study findings and limits: Partial responders receiving 0.1-3.0 mg/kg showed among the lowest clonal expansion. Certain nonresponding patients likewise had low normalized T-cell clonal expansion. In the 0.1 to 3.0 mg/kg range, CD4+ and CD8+ blood T cells had expanded clonally by week 6.

The sample here was CD4+ or CD8+ T cells sorted from blood, taken in a trial of the OX40 agonist ivuxolimab. The source is an adult with an advanced solid tumor such as melanoma, head and neck, liver or kidney cancer. J is TRBJ2-2 and V is TRBV4-3; D unclear. The CDR3 DNA sequence: TGCGCCAGCAGCCAAGATATCACCGGGGAGCTGTTTTTT. Its protein is CASSQDITGELFF.